This T cell receptor (beta chain) was sequenced for a study of blood T cell repertoires in COVID-19 (dated by TCRdb to between 2020 and 2021). A note on the overall study: Samples covering the acute and convalescent phases of COVID-19 were provided by collaborators in the United States, Italy and Spain. The material from the prospective study consisted of cDNA or gDNA derived from T cells, B-cell-depleted T cells, or PBMCs. A freely available public database, intended as a resource for researchers studying the immune response to SARS-CoV-2, is where the repertoires were released. Where available, HLA class I and class II types were taken from metadata supplied by the sample provider and were not determined by assay-based typing. A de-identified subject ID, COVID-19 status, age in years and sex were almost always included in the sample metadata. Subjects who had been exposed to COVID-19, were actively infected with it, or had recovered from it provided the deeply sampled blood TCRbeta repertoires that made up the dataset. The samples were drawn from the first 160 participants of the ongoing ImmuneRACE study and from about 1,200 subjects provided by 6 global collaborators. Here is what the overall study found, with its caveats: The amount of clinical and demographic metadata varied by source and participant and was provided uncurated.

Collaborating institutions collected whole blood in K2EDTA tubes following their own protocols. For TCRbeta analysis, collaborators shipped samples in one of three forms: frozen whole blood, isolated PBMCs, or DNA extracted from either of those sample types. TCRbeta CDR3 regions were amplified from genomic DNA by means of the immunoSEQ Assay, a bias-controlled multiplex PCR. On the study's bioinformatics: Nucleated cell counts per sample were estimated from amplification of reference gene primers within the assay. To quantify the absolute abundance of each unique TCRbeta CDR3 rearrangement, sequence reads were collapsed and filtered. For each sample, productive Simpson clonality was calculated as the square root of Simpson's diversity index across productive rearrangements. This is the immuneACCESS table as TCRdb keeps it, with only in-frame sequences that have V and J called. A part of the clones is gone; compared with another copy, unresolved V genes explain less than half, and the rest is unexplained. V, J and clone size are taken as reported in that table, and D and trimming were inferred from the DNA itself. This sample lists about 73,000 clones; about 86% were detected once. The top ten clonotypes cover around 27% of the sample.

Based on the germline V gene, the CDR1 and CDR2 sequences are MGHRA and YSYEKL. Reading from cysteine to phenylalanine, the CDR3 counts 15 amino acids. The sequence is cut down to CDR3 DNA, 45 bases in frame from base 1. V drops 4 bases and J drops 7 bases, leaving 17 bases in between. As for this clone: Its antigen is unknown. There are no base qualities to consult, and no much larger clone falls within one base.

The sequence links TRBV4-1 to TRBJ2-1, and possibly TRBD2, on 6 matching bases. This receptor was identified in a human donor in a cohort sampled during active COVID-19. The sequencing input was peripheral blood. The nucleotides are TGCGCCAGCAGCCCCCAGGTAGCGGATGAGAATGAGCAGTTCTTC. This codes for CASSPQVADENEQFF.